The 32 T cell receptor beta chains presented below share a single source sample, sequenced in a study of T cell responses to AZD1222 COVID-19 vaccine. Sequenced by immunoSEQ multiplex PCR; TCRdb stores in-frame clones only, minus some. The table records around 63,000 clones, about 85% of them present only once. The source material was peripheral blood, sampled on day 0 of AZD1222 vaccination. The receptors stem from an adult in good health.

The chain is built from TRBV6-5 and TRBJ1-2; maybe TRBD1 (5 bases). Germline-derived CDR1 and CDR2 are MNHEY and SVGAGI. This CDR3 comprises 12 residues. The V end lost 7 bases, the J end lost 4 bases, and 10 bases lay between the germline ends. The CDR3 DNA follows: TGTGCCAGCAACCCAGGGAGCTATGGCTACACCTTC. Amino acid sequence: CASNPGSYGYTF.

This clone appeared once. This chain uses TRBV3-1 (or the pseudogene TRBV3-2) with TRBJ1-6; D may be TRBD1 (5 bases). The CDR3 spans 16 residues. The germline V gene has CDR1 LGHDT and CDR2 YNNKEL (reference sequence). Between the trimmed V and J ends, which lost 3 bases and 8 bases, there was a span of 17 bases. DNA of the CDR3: TGTGCCAGCAGCCAGGGGGAGGGACTGGTTTATTCACCCCTCCACTTT. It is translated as CASSQGEGLVYSPLHF.

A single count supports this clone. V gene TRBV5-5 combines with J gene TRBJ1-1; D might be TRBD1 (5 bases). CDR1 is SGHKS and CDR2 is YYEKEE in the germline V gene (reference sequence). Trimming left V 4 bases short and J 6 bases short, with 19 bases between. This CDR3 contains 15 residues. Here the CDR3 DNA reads TGTGCCAGCAGCATTACATCCGGGGCTAGAGCTGAAGCTTTCTTT. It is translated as CASSITSGARAEAFF.

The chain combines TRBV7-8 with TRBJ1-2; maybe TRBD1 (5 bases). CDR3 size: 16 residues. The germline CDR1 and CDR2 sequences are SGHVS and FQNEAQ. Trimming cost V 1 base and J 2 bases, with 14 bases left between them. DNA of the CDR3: TGTGCCAGCAGCTTAGGGGCAGGGCCCTCCAACTATGGCTACACCTTC. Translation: CASSLGAGPSNYGYTF.

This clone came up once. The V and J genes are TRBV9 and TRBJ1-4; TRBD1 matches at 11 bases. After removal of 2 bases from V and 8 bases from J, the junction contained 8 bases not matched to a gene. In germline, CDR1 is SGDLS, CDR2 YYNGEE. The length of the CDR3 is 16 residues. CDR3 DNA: TGTGCCAGCAGCGTTAGCGGACAGGGGGCACGGGAAAAACTGTTTTTT. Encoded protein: CASSVSGQGAREKLFF.

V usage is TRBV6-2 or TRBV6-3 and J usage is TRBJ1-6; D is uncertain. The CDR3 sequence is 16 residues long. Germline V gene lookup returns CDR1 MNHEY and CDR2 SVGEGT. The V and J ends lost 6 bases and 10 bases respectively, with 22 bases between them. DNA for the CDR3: TGTGCCAGCAGCACCACGGGAACCCTGATTAACTCACCCCTCCACTTT. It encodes CASSTTGTLINSPLHF.

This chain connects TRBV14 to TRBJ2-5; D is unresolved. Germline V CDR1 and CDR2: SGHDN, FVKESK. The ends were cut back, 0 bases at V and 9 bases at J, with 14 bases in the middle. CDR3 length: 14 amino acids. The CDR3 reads CASSQDLGIGAQYF. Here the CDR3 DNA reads TGTGCCAGCAGCCAAGATCTGGGAATTGGGGCCCAGTACTTC.

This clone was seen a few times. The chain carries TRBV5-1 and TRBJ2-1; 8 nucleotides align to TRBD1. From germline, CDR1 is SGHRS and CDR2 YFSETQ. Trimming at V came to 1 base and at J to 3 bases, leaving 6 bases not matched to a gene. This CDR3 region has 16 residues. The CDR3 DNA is TGCGCCAGCAGCTTGACCGGGACAGGACACTACAATGAGCAGTTCTTC. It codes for CASSLTGTGHYNEQFF.

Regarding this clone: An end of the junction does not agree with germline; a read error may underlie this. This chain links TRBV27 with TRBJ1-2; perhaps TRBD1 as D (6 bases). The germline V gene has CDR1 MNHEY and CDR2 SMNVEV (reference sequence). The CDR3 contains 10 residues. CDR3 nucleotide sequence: TGTGCCAGCCGTGGAAACAGGGACCACTTC. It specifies CASRGNRDHF.

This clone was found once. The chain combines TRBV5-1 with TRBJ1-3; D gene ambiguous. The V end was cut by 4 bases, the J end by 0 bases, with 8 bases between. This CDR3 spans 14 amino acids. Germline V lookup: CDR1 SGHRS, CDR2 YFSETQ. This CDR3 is CASSGGNSGNTIYF. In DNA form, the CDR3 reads TGCGCCAGCAGCGGCGGGAACTCTGGAAACACCATATATTTT.

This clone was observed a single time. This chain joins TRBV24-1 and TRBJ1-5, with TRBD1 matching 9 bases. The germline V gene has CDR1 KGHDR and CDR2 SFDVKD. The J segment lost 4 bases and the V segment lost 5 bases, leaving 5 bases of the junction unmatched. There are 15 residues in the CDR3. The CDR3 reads CATSAGTGKNQPQHF. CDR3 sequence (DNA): TGTGCCACCAGTGCCGGGACAGGGAAGAATCAGCCCCAGCATTTT.

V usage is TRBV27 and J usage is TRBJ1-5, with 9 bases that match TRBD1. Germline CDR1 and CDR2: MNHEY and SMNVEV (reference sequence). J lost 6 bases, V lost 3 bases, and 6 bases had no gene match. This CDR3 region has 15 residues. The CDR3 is CASSFGQGRGQPQHF. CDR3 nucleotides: TGTGCCAGCAGTTTTGGACAGGGGAGGGGTCAGCCCCAGCATTTT.

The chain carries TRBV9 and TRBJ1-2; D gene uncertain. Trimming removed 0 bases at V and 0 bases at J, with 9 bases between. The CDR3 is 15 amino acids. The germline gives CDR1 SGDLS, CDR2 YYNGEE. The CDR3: CASSVAGLANYGYTF. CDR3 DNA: TGTGCCAGCAGCGTAGCAGGCCTTGCTAACTATGGCTACACCTTC.

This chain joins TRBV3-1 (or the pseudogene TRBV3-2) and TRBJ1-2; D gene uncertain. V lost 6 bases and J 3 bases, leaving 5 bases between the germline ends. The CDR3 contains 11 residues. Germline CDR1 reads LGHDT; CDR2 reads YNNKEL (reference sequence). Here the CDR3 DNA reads TGTGCCAGCAGACGGTACTATGGCTACACCTTC. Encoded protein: CASRRYYGYTF.

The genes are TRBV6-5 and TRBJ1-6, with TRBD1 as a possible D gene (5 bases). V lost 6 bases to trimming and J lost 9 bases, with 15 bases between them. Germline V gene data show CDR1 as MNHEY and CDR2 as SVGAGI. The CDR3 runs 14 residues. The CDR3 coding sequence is TGTGCCAGCAGACAGACAGTGACGAGTTCACCCCTCCACTTT. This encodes CASRQTVTSSPLHF.

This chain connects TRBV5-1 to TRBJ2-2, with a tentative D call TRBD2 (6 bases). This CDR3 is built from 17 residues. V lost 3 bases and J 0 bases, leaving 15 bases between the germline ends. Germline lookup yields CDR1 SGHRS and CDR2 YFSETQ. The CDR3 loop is CASSSRDSLPNTGELFF. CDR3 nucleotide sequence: TGCGCCAGCAGCTCCCGGGACTCCCTACCGAACACCGGGGAGCTGTTTTTT. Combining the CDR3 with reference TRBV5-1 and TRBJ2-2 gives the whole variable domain KAGVTQTPRYLIKTRGQQVTLSCSPISGHRSVSWYQQTPGQGLQFLFEYFSETQRNKGNFPGRFSGRQFSNSRSEMNVSTLELGDSALYLCASSSRDSLPNTGELFFGEGSRLTVL.

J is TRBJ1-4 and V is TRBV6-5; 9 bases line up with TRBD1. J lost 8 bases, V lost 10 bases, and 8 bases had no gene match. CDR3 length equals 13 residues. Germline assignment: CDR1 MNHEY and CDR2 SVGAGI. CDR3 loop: CAMNRGLGEKLFF. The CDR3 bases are TGTGCCATGAACAGGGGGCTTGGGGAAAAACTGTTTTTT.

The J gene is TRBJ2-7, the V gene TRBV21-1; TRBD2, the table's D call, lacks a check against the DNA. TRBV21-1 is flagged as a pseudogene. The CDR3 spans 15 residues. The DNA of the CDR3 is TGTGCCAGTGGGGTATGCGGGGGCCGCTCCTACGAGCAGTACTTC. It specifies CASGVCGGRSYEQYF.

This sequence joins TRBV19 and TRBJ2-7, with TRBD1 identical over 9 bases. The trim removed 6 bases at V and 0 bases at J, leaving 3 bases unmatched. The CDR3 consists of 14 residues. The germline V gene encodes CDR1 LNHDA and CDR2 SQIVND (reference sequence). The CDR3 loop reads CASRGTGRSYEQYF. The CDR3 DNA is TGTGCCAGTAGGGGGACAGGGCGCTCCTACGAGCAGTACTTC.

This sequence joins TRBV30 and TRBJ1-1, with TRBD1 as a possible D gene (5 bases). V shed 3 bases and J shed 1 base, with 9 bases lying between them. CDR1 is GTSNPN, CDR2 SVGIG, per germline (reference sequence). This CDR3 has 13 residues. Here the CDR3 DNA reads TGTGCCTGGAGACAGGTTCCGAACACTGAAGCTTTCTTT. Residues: CAWRQVPNTEAFF.

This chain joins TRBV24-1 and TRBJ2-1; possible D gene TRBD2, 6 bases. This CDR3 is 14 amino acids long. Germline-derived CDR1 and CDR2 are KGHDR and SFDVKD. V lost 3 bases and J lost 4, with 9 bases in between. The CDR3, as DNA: TGTGCCACCAGTGATAGGAGGGGTTACAATGAGCAGTTCTTC. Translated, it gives CATSDRRGYNEQFF.

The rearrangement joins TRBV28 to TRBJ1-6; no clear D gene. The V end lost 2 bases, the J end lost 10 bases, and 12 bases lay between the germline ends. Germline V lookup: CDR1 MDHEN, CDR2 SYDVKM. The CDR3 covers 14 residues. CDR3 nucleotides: TGTGCCAGCAGTTTAAGGACGCCCGGATCACCCCTCCACTTT. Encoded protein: CASSLRTPGSPLHF.

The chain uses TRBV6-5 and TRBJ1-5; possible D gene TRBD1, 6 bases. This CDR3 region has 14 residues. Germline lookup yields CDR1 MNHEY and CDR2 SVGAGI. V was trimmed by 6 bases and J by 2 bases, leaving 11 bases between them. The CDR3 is CASRGGGGNQPQHF. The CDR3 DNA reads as TGTGCCAGCAGGGGCGGGGGCGGCAATCAGCCCCAGCATTTT.

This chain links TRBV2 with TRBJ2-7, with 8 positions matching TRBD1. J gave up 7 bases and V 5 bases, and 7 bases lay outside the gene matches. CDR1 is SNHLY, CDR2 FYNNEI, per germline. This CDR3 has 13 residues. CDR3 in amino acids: CASSQDRVQEQYF. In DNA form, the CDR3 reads TGTGCCAGCAGTCAGGACAGGGTACAGGAGCAGTACTTC.

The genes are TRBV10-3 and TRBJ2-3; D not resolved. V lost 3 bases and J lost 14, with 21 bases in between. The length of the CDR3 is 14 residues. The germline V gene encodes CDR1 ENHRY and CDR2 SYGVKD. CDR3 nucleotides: TGTGCCATCAGTGATCCCCCCGACGGAGATCGGTCGTATTTT. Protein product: CAISDPPDGDRSYF.

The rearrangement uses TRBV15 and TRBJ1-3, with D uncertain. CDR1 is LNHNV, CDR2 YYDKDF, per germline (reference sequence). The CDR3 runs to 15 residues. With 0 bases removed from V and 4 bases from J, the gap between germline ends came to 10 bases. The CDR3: CATSREGGRGNTIYF. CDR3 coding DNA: TGTGCCACCAGCAGAGAGGGCGGCAGGGGAAACACCATATATTTT.

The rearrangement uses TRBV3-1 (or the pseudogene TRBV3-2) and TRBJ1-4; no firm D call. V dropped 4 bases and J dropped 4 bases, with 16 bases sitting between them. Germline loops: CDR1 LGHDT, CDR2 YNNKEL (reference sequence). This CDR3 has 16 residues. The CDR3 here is CASSPRPGLGNEKLFF. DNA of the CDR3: TGTGCCAGCAGCCCCCGGCCGGGTCTAGGTAATGAAAAACTGTTTTTT.

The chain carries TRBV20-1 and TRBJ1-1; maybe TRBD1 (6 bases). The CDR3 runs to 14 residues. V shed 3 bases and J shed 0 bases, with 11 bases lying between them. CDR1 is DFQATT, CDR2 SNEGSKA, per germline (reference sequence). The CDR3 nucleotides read TGCAGTGCTAGTAGGGGGGACGTGAACACTGAAGCTTTCTTT. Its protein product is CSASRGDVNTEAFF.

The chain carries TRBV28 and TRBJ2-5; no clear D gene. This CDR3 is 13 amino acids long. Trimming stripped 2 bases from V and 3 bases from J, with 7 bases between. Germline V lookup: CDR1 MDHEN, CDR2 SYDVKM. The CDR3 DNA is TGTGCCAGCAGTTTAGGTCCCGAAGAGACCCAGTACTTC. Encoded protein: CASSLGPEETQYF.

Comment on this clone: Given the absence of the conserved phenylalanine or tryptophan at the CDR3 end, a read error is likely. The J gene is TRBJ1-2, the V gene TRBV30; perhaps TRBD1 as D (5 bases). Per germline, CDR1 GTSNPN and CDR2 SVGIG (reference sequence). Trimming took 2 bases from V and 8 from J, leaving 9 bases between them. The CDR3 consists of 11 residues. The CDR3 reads CAWSSGLGYTL. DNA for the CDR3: TGTGCCTGGAGTTCAGGGCTCGGCTACACCCTC.

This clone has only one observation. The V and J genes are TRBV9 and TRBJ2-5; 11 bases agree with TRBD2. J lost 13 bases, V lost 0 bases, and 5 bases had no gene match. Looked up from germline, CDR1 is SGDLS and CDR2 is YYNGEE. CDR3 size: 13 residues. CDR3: CASSVGDSGGVYF. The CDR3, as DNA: TGTGCCAGCAGCGTAGGAGATAGCGGGGGGGTGTACTTC. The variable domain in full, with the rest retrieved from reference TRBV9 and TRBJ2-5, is DSGVTQTPKHLITATGQRVTLRCSPRSGDLSVYWYQQSLDQGLQFLIQYYNGEERAKGNILERFSAQQFPDLHSELNLSSLELGDSALYFCASSVGDSGGVYFGPGTRLLVL.

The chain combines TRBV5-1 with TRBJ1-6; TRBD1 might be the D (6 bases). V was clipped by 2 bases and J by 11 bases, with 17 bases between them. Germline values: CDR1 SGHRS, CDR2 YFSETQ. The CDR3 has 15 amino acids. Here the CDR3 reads CASSLTQGSMAPLHF. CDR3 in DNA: TGCGCCAGCAGCTTAACACAGGGTTCTATGGCACCCCTCCACTTT.